A single sample is the source of the 13 T cell receptor beta chains below, sequenced in a study of cytomegalovirus exposure and HLA in healthy donors. The repertoire was sequenced with immunoSEQ multiplex PCR; TCRdb's copy has only in-frame clones and lacks some. The sample lists over 200,000 clones, 70% to 90% occurring once. The sequencing input was PBMCs. These receptors all come from a woman aged 18-35 years in good health and CMV-seronegative.

Written as DNA, the CDR3 is TGCGCCAGCAGCTTGGGGATCCCCAGGCGAAACTATGGCTACACCTTC. Encoded protein: CASSLGIPRRNYGYTF. J is TRBJ1-2 and V is TRBV5-1; D is unclear. The CDR3 is 16 residues long. Germline V CDR1 and CDR2: SGHRS, YFSETQ. Trimming pared 0 bases from V and 2 bases from J, leaving 14 bases between.

The V and J genes are TRBV19 and TRBJ2-7, with 14 bases fitting TRBD2. CDR1 is LNHDA and CDR2 is SQIVND in the germline V gene (reference sequence). The CDR3 spans 14 residues. V dropped 4 bases and J dropped 6; count of bases not matched to a gene: 2. Here the CDR3 DNA reads TGTGCCAGTAGTACGGGACTAGCGGGAGCCGAGCAGTACTTC. It yields the protein CASSTGLAGAEQYF.

The chain recombines TRBV6-5 with TRBJ2-7; 7 nucleotides line up with TRBD1. The germline V gene has CDR1 MNHEY and CDR2 SVGAGI. The length of the CDR3 is 14 residues. V gave up 5 bases and J gave up 4 bases; unmatched junction bases: 8. CDR3 DNA: TGTGCCAGCAGTACCCCGGGACAGAGTTACGAGCAGTACTTC. Its translation is CASSTPGQSYEQYF.

CDR3 in DNA: TGTGCCAGCAGCTTAGCCCCCTCAGGACTAGCCGGCCTGTCCGGGGAGCTGTTTTTT. It encodes CASSLAPSGLAGLSGELFF. V and J are TRBV11-2 and TRBJ2-2; 8 bases are shared with TRBD2. The CDR3 is 19 residues long. CDR1 and CDR2 from the germline V gene are SGHAT and FQNNGV. V lost 1 base to trimming and J lost 6 bases; unmatched junction nucleotides: 16.

The chain joins TRBV5-6 to TRBJ2-7, with TRBD1 matching over 8 bases. J was trimmed by 2 bases and V by 1 base; bases with no gene match: 5. There are 15 residues in the CDR3. CDR1 and CDR2 (germline): SGHDT, YYEEEE. CDR3: CASSLPGTGAYEQYF. For the CDR3, the DNA is TGTGCCAGCAGCTTGCCCGGGACAGGAGCCTACGAGCAGTACTTC.

This chain joins TRBV19 and TRBJ1-5; TRBD1 agrees at 11 bases. J was trimmed by 1 base and V by 6 bases; bases with no gene match: 5. The germline gives CDR1 LNHDA, CDR2 SQIVND (reference sequence). The CDR3 consists of 16 residues. CDR3 sequence: CASRGQGGRSNQPQHF. CDR3 coding DNA: TGTGCCAGTAGGGGACAGGGGGGTCGAAGCAATCAGCCCCAGCATTTT.

This chain joins TRBV4-1 and TRBJ1-2; 10 positions agree with TRBD1. J gave up 6 bases and V 2 bases, and 9 bases lay outside the gene matches. The CDR3 length is 16 residues. Germline CDR1 MGHRA, CDR2 YSYEKL. Here the CDR3 DNA reads TGCGCCAGCAGCCAAAACCGGGACAGGGGAGCAAATGGCTACACCTTC. Protein: CASSQNRDRGANGYTF.

This chain connects TRBV2 to TRBJ1-1; maybe TRBD1 (6 bases). The ends were cut back, 0 bases at V and 4 bases at J, with 12 bases in the middle. Germline-derived CDR1 and CDR2 are SNHLY and FYNNEI. The CDR3 is 15 amino acids. The CDR3 sequence: CASSEALQGTTEAFF. The DNA of the CDR3 is TGTGCCAGCAGTGAAGCCTTACAGGGTACCACTGAAGCTTTCTTT.

This clone has only one observation. The chain employs TRBV28 and TRBJ1-5, with D perhaps matching TRBD1 (5 bases). The CDR3 is 16 residues long. V shed 5 bases and J shed 0 bases, with 14 bases lying between them. Looked up from germline, CDR1 is MDHEN and CDR2 is SYDVKM. In DNA, the CDR3 is TGTGCCAGCAGTCTCCCCTGGGGCCTTAGCAATCAGCCCCAGCATTTT. Its protein is CASSLPWGLSNQPQHF.

V usage is TRBV10-3 and J usage is TRBJ2-7; no clear D. Trimming cost V 4 bases and J 0 bases, with 13 bases left between them. CDR3 length: 15 residues. Germline CDR1 reads ENHRY; CDR2 reads SYGVKD. In DNA, the CDR3 is TGTGCCATCAGTGTTTCCTCCTCCTTCTCCTACGAGCAGTACTTC. As protein: CAISVSSSFSYEQYF.

This chain joins TRBV4-2 and TRBJ2-7; D not resolved. V was pared by 7 bases and J by 3 bases, with 19 bases between. This CDR3 spans 15 amino acids. The V gene's germline CDR1 is LGHNA and CDR2 YNFKEQ. In DNA, the CDR3 is TGTGCCAGCACCCCCGAACCAGTTTTAAACTACGAGCAGTACTTC. This codes for CASTPEPVLNYEQYF.

The chain joins TRBV28 to TRBJ2-3; D is perhaps TRBD1 (6 bases). Per germline, CDR1 MDHEN and CDR2 SYDVKM. V was clipped by 6 bases and J by 9 bases, with 25 bases between them. There are 16 residues in the CDR3. The CDR3 loop reads CASSPMELSPGGTQYF. In DNA form, the CDR3 reads TGTGCCAGCAGCCCCATGGAATTATCGCCTGGGGGCACGCAGTATTTT.

This clone occurred once. The V and J genes are TRBV18 and TRBJ2-1, with 9 bases identical to TRBD1. The CDR3 is 14 residues long. Germline CDR1 is KGHSH and CDR2 is LQKENI. Losses at the gene ends were 4 bases for V and 3 bases for J; bases not matched to a gene: 1. The CDR3 DNA reads TGTGCCAGCTCACAGACAGGGGGCTACAATGAGCAGTTCTTC. Residues: CASSQTGGYNEQFF.